This T cell receptor beta chain was found in a study of blood T cell repertoires in COVID-19. Study-wide background: Sites in the United States, Italy and Spain provided acute and convalescent COVID-19 samples. From T cells, B-cell-depleted T cells, or PBMCs came the material, which was cDNA or gDNA.

Per the study methods: Using reference gene primer amplification, nucleated cell counts were estimated. TCRdb's table, derived via immunoSEQ multiplex PCR, lists solely in-frame clones and lacks some. That table gives V, J and clone size, and the DNA gave D and trimming. The sample has 210,000 or so clones, roughly nine tenths seen once. The trim removed 6 bases at V and 5 bases at J, leaving 5 bases unmatched. This CDR3 is built from 14 residues. Germline values: CDR1 SNHLY, CDR2 FYNNEI. This receptor was taken from a man in his forties or fifties with active or convalescent COVID-19. J is TRBJ1-5 and V is TRBV2; 9 nucleotides align to TRBD1. Input material: peripheral blood. The CDR3 DNA follows: TGTGCCAGCAGACCGGGACAGGGATATCAGCCCCAGCATTTT. It codes for CASRPGQGYQPQHF.